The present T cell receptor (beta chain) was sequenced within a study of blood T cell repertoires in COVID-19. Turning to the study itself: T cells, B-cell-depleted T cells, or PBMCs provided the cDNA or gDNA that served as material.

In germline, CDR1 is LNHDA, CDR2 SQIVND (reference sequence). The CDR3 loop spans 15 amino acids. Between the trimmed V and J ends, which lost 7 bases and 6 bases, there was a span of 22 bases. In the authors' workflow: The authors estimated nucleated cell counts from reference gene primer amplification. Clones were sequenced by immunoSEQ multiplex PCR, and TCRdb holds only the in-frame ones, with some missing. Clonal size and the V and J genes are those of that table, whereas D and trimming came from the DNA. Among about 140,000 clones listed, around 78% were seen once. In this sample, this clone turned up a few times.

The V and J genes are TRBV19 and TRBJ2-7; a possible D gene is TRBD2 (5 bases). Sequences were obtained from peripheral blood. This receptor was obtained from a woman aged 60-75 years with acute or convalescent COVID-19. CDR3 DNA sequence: TGTGCCAGTACCCCCGGAGGCTACCCCTCCGGCGAGCAGTACTTC. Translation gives CASTPGGYPSGEQYF. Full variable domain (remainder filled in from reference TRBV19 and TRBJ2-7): DGGITQSPKYLFRKEGQNVTLSCEQNLNHDAMYWYRQDPGQGLRLIYYSQIVNDFQKGDIAEGYSVSREKKESFPLTVTSAQKNPTAFYLCASTPGGYPSGEQYFGPGTRLTVT.